This entry features one TCR beta chain sequence. Its specificity is unknown. The data are from a study of lymphopenia after photon versus proton radiotherapy. Study-wide points: Post-nadir TCR diversity decline inversely tracked overall survival among those who died. Post-nadir diversity loss with photons came from oligoclonal expansion, particularly CD8+ Temra cells. Proton therapy kept repertoires fairly stable, unlike photons, which gained effector/memory cells.

The protocol was immunoSEQ multiplex PCR, while the TCRdb copy is restricted to in-frame clones and leaves out a portion. The sample carries tens of thousands of clones, 90% to 95% recorded once. This sequence was found in a woman aged 45-60 years with cholangiocarcinoma. Sequencing was performed on peripheral blood, taken from a patient treated with photon-based radiotherapy.

The DNA of the CDR3 is TGTGCCAGCAGTTACCTAACCACAGGGAACACTGAAGCTTTCTTT. Translated, it gives CASSYLTTGNTEAFF. V and J are TRBV6-5 and TRBJ1-1; D perhaps matches TRBD1 (5 bases). Trimming pared 2 bases from V and 1 base from J, leaving 11 bases between. The CDR3 runs 15 residues. The germline V gene encodes CDR1 MNHEY and CDR2 SVGAGI.